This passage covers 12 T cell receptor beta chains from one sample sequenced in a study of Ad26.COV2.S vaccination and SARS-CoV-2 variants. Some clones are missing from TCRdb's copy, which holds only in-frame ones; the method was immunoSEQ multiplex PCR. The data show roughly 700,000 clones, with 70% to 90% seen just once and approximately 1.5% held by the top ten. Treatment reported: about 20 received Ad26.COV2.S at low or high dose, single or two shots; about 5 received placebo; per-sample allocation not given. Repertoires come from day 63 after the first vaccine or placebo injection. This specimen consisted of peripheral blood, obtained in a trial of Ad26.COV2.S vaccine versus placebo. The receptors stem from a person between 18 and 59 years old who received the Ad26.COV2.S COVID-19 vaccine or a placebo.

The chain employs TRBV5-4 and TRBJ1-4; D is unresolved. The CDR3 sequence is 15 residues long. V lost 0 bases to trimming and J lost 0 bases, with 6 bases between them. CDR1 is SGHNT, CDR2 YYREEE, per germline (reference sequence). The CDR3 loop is CASSLGHATNEKLFF. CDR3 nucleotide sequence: TGTGCCAGCAGCTTGGGACACGCAACTAATGAAAAACTGTTTTTT.

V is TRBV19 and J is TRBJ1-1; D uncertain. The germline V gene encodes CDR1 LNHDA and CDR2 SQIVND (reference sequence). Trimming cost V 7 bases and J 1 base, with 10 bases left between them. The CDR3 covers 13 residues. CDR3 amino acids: CASTKRANTEAFF. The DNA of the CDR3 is TGTGCCAGTACCAAGCGGGCGAACACTGAAGCTTTCTTT.

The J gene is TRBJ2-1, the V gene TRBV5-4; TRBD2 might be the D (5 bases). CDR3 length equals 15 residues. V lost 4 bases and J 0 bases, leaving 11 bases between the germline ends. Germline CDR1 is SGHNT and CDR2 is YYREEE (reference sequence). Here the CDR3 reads CASSGARDSYNEQFF. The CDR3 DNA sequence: TGTGCCAGCAGCGGAGCGAGGGACTCCTACAATGAGCAGTTCTTC.

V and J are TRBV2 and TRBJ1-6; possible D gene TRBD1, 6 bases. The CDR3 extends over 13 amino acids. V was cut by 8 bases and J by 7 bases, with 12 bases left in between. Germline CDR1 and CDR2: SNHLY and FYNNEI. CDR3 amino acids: CASPGQRNSPLHF. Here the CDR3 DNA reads TGTGCCAGCCCCGGACAGCGAAATTCACCCCTCCACTTT.

CDR3 coding DNA: TGTGCCAGCAGCAAAGGCGAGAGGACCGAGCAGTACTTC. Translation gives CASSKGERTEQYF. The chain uses TRBV7-6 and TRBJ2-7; D call uncertain. V was pared by 5 bases and J by 6 bases, with 14 bases between. The CDR3 totals 13 residues. Germline lookup yields CDR1 SGHVS and CDR2 FNYEAQ.

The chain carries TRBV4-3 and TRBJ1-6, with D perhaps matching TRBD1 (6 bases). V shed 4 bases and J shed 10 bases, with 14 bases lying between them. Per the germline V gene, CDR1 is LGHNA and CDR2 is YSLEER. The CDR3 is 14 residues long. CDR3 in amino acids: CASSLDPGVSPLHF. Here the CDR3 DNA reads TGCGCCAGCAGCCTAGACCCAGGGGTATCACCCCTCCACTTT.

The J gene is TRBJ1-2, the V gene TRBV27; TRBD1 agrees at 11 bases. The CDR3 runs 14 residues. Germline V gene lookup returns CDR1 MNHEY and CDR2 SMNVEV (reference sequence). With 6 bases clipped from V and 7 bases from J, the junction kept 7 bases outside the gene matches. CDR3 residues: CASRNMGQGVGYTF. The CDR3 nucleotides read TGTGCCAGCAGAAATATGGGACAGGGGGTTGGCTACACCTTC.

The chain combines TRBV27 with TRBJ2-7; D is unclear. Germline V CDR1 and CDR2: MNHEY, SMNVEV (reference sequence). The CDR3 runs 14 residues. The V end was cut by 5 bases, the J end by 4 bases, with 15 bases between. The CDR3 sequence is CASSAPPRLYEQYF. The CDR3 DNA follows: TGTGCCAGCAGTGCACCCCCAAGGTTATACGAGCAGTACTTC.

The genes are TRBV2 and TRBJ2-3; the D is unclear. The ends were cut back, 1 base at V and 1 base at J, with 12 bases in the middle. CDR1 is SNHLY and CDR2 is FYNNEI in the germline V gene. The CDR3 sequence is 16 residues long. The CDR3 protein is CASSEVGKRGTDTQYF. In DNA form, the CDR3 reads TGTGCCAGCAGTGAAGTGGGCAAGAGAGGCACAGATACGCAGTATTTT.

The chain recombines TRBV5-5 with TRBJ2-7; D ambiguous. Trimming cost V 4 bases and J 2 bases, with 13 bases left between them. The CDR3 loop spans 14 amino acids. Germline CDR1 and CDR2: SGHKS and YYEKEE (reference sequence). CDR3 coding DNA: TGTGCCAGCAGCCTTGATCCTAGGCCCTACGAGCAGTACTTC. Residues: CASSLDPRPYEQYF.

The CDR3 sequence is CASNLGGASYNEQFF. The CDR3 DNA follows: TGCGCCAGCAACCTCGGGGGGGCATCCTACAATGAGCAGTTCTTC. The V gene is TRBV5-1, the J gene TRBJ2-1; 8 nucleotides agree with TRBD2. The CDR3 covers 15 residues. CDR1 SGHRS and CDR2 YFSETQ come from the germline V gene. Trimming at V came to 6 bases and at J to 1 base, leaving 6 bases not matched to a gene. Filled out from reference TRBV5-1 and TRBJ2-1, the complete variable domain reads KAGVTQTPRYLIKTRGQQVTLSCSPISGHRSVSWYQQTPGQGLQFLFEYFSETQRNKGNFPGRFSGRQFSNSRSEMNVSTLELGDSALYLCASNLGGASYNEQFFGPGTRLTVL.

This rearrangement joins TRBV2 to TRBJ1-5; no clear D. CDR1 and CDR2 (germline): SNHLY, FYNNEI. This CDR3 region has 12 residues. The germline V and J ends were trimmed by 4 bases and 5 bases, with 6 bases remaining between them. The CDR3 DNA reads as TGTGCCAGCAGTGGGCTTTATCAGCCCCAGCATTTT. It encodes CASSGLYQPQHF.